This T cell receptor (beta chain) is from a study of T cell repertoires in cytomegalovirus infection (dated by TCRdb to the late 2010s). About the investigation overall: The HLA type of each donor mattered for the analysis, because public TCR beta signatures pointed to carriage of CMV infection along with the matching HLA type. Overall study outcomes, separate from this receptor: In the ex vivo response, HLA-C-restricted CMV-specific TCR beta clonotypes were dominant, and in two of eight donors the single most frequent clonotype came from this HLA-C-restricted group. Cumulative frequency of public TCR beta family members discriminated carriers of CMV infection plus the relevant HLA type in this cohort and an independent approximately 400-donor cohort.

Germline trimming amounts to 4 bases on V and 6 bases on J, with 9 as the count of junction bases outside the gene matches. There are 15 amino acids in the CDR3, from cysteine to phenylalanine inclusive. Only the CDR3 portion is preserved as DNA: 45 bases, with reading frame beginning at the first base. The germline V gene (reference sequence) gives CDR1 as MNHNY and CDR2 as SVGAGI. In its sample, this clonotype was seen a few times. No cognate antigen has been identified for it. No per-base quality is available; no much larger clone lies one base away. Sequencing instrument: Illumina HiSeq 1500. TCRdb reanalyzed the raw reads on its own, using fastp at Q25 for trimming and MiXCR for clone calling, and kept in-frame beta chains. Duplicate CDR3 protein sequences are folded into a single record with the most common DNA and genes. The sample table shows about 680,000 distinct CDR3 sequences, and more than 20% are seen once. The top ten hold 7.5% to 9% of the sample.

Sequencing used CD8+ T cells from PBMCs. This receptor chain uses TRBV6-6 and TRBJ2-7, and 10 bases in between align with TRBD1. This receptor was identified in a human donor in good health (CMV status not recorded). Some clones in this sample may be carry-over from other donors' samples. In nucleotide form, the sequence is TGTGCCAGCAGTTGGGGGGACAGGGGACGGGGCGAGCAGTACTTC. Its amino acids are CASSWGDRGRGEQYF.